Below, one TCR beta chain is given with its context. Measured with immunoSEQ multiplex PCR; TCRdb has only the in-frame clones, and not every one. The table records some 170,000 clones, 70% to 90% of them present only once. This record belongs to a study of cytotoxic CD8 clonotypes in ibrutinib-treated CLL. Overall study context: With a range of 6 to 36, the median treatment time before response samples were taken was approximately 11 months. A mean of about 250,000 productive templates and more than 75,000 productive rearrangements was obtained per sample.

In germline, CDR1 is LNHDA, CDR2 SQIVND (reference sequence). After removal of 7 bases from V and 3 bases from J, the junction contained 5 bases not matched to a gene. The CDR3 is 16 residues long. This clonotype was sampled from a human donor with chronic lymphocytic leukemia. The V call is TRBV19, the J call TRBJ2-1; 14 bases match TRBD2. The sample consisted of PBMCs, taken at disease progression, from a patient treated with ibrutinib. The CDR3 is CASTTGTSGGYNEQFF. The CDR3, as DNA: TGTGCCAGTACCACAGGGACTAGCGGGGGCTACAATGAGCAGTTCTTC.